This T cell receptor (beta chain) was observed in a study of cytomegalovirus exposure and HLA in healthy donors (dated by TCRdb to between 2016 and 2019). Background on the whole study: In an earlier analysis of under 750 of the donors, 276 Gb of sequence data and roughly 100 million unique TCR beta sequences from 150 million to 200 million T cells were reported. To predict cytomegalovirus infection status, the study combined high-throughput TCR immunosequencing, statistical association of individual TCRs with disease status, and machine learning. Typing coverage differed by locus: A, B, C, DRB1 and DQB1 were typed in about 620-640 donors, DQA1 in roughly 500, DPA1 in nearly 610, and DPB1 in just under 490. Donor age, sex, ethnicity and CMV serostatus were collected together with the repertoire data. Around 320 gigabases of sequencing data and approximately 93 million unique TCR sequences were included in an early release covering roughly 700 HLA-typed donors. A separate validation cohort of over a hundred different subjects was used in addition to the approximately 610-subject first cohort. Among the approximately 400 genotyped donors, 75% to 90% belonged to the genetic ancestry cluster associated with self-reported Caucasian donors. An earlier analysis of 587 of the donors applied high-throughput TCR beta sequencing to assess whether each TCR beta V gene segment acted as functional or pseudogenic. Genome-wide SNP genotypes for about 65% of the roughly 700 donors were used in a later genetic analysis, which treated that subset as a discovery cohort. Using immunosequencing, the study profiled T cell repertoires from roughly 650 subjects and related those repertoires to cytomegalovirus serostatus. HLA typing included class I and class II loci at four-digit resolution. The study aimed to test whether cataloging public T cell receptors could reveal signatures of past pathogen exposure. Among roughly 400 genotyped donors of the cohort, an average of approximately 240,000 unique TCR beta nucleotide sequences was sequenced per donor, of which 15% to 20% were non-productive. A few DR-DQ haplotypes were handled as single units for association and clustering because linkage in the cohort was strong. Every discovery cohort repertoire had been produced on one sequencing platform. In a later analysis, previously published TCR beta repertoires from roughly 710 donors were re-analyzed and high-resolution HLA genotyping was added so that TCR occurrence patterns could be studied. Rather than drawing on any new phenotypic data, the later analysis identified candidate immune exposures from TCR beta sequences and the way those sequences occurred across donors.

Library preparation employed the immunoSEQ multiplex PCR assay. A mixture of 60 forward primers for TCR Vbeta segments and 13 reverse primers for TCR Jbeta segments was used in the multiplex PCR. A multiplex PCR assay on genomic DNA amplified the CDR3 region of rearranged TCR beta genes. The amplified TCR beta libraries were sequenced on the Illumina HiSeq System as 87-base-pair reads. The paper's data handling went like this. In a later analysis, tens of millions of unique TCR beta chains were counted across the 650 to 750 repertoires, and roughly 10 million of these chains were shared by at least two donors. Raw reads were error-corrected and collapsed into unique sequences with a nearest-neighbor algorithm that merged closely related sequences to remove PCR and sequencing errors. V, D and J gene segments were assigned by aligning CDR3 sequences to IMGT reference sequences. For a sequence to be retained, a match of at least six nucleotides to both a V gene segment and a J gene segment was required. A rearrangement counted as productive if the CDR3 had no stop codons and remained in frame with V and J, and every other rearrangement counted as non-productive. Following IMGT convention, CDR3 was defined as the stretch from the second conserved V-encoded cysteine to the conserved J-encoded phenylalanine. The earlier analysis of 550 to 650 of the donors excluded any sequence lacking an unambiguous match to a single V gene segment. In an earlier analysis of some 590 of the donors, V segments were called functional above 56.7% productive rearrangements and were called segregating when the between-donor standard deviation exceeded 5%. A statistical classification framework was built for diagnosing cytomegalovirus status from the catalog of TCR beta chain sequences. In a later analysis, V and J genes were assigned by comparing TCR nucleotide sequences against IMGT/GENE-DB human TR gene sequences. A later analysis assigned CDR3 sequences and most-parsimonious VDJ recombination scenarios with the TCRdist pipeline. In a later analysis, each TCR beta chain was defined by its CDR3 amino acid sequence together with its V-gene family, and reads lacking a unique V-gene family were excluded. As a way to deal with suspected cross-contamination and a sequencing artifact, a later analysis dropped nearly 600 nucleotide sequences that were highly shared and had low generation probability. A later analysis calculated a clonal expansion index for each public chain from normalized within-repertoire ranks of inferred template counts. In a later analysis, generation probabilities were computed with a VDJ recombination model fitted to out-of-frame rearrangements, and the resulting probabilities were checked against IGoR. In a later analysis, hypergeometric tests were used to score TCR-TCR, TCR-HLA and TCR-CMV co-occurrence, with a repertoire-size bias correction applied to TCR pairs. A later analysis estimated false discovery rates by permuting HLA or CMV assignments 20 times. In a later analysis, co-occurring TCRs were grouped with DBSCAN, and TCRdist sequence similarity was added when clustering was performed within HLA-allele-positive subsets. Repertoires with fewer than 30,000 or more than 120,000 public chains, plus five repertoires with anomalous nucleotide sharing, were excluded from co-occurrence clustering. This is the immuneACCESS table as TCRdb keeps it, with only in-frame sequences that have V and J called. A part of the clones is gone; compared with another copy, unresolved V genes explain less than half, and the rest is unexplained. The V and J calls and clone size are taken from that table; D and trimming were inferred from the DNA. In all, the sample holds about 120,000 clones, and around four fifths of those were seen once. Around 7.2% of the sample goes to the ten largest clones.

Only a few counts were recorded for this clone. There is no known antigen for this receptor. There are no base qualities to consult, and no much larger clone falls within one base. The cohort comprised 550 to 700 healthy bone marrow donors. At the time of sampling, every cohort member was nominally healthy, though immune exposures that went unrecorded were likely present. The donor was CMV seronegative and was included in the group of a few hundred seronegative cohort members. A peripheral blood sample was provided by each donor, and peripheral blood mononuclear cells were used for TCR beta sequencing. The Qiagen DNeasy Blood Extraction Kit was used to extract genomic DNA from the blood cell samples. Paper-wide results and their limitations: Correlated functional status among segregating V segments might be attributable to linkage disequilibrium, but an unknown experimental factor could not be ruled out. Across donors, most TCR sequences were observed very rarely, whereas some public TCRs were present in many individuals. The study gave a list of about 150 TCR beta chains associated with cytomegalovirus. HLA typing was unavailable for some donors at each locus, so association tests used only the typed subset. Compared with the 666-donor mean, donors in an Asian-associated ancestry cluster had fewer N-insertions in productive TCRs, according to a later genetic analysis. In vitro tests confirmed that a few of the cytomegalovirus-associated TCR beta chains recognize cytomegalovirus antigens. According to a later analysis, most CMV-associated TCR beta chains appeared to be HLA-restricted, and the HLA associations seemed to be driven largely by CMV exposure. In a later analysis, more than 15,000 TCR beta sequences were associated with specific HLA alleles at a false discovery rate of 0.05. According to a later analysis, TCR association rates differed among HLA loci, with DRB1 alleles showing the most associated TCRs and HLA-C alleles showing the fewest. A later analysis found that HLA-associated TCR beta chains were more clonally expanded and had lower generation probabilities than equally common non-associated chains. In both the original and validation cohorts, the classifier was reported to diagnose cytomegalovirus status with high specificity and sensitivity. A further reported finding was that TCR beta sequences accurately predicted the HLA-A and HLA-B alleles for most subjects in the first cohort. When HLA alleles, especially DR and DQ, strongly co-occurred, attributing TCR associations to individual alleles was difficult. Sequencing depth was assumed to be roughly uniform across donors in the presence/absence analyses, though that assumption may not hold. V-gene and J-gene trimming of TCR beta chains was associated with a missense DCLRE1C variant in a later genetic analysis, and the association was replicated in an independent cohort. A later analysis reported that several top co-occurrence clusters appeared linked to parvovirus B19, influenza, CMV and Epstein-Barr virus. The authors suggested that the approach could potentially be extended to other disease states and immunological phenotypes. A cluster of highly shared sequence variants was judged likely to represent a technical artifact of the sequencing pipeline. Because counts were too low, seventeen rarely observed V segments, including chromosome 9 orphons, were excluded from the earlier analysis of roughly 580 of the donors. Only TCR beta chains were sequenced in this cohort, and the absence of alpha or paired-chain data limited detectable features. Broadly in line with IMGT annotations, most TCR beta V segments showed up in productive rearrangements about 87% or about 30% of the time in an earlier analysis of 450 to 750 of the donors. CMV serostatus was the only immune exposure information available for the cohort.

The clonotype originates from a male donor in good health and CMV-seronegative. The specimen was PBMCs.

The CDR3 region reads CASSRPMGSSGYEQFF. The DNA reads as follows: TGTGCCAGCAGCCGGCCTATGGGGAGCTCCGGGTATGAGCAGTTCTTC. The rearranged chain carries TRBV27 and TRBJ2-1; the D gene is perhaps TRBD2, from 5 matching bases. Relative to germline, V is 6 bases shorter and J is 8 bases shorter, with 23 bases between their ends. Via the germline V gene (reference sequence), CDR1 is MNHEY and CDR2 SMNVEV. Counted from cysteine to phenylalanine, this CDR3 has 16 amino acids. The sequence is cut down to CDR3 DNA, 48 bases in frame from base 1.